This T cell receptor (beta chain) is drawn from a study of brain T cells in children with intractable seizures. Whole-study findings and limits: Pre-surgery blood may have been undersampled, hiding some clones.

Repertoires were generated with immunoSEQ multiplex PCR, while TCRdb's copy carries only in-frame clones and drops some. The table includes 300,000 to 400,000 clones, approximately 93% detected once. This CDR3 comprises 12 residues. With 6 bases removed from V and 1 base from J, the gap between germline ends came to 7 bases. Germline loops: CDR1 MNHNY, CDR2 SVGAGI (reference sequence). Details on this clone: Its target is not known.

Time point defined: blood from clinic visit 5 months post-surgery; TSC patient then seizure free. Sequencing was limited to surgery cases with top T cell transcript signatures in brain tissue. The V gene is TRBV6-6, the J gene TRBJ2-7; D remains ambiguous. The source was peripheral blood, collected approximately 5 months after surgery. The sequence was collected from a boy younger than two with tuberous sclerosis and intractable seizures. The CDR3 nucleotides read TGTGCCAGCAGGCCGGGTTCCTACGAGCAGTACTTC. Translating it yields CASRPGSYEQYF.